The 26 T cell receptor beta chains listed next were all sequenced from one sample in a study of OX40 agonist ivuxolimab in advanced cancers. The assay was immunoSEQ multiplex PCR, and TCRdb's table has in-frame clones only and misses some. The sample lists some 84,000 clones; roughly 90% were seen once. The starting material was CD4+ or CD8+ T cells sorted from blood, obtained in a trial of the OX40 agonist ivuxolimab. All receptors derive from an adult with an advanced solid tumor such as melanoma, head and neck, liver or kidney cancer.

The V gene is TRBV4-2, the J gene TRBJ2-7; perhaps TRBD2 as D (6 bases). The CDR3 length is 15 residues. Trimming removed 0 bases at V and 1 base at J, with 10 bases between. Germline V gene sequence: CDR1 LGHNA, CDR2 YNFKEQ. CDR3 sequence: CASSQDPAGSYEQYF. The DNA of the CDR3 is TGTGCCAGCAGCCAAGATCCCGCGGGGTCCTACGAGCAGTACTTC.

CDR3 DNA sequence: TGTGCCAGCAGTGAGTTCAGGGAGTGGGAAATGAACACTGAAGCTTTCTTT. Translation: CASSEFREWEMNTEAFF. The chain is built from TRBV2 and TRBJ1-1; possible D gene TRBD1, 5 bases. This CDR3 has 17 amino acids. V lost 3 bases and J lost 0, with 17 bases in between. Germline CDR1 is SNHLY and CDR2 is FYNNEI.

This rearrangement joins TRBV13 to TRBJ2-7; D is perhaps TRBD1 or TRBD2 (6 bases each). Trimming pared 5 bases from V and 0 bases from J, leaving 14 bases between. The CDR3 sequence is 15 residues long. Germline-derived CDR1 and CDR2 are PRHDT and FYEKMQ (reference sequence). The CDR3 region has the DNA TGTGCCAGCAGCATTACTGAGGGGGGCTCCTACGAGCAGTACTTC. This translates into CASSITEGGSYEQYF.

This clone was recorded only once. The V gene is TRBV7-8, the J gene TRBJ2-2; 8 nucleotides match TRBD1. Losses at the gene ends were 0 bases for V and 3 bases for J; bases not matched to a gene: 6. Germline loops: CDR1 SGHVS, CDR2 FQNEAQ. This CDR3 is built from 17 residues. In DNA form, the CDR3 reads TGTGCCAGCAGCTTAGCGCCGGGACAGGAATACACCGGGGAGCTGTTTTTT. As protein: CASSLAPGQEYTGELFF.

The J gene is TRBJ1-5, the V gene TRBV18, with D possibly matching TRBD1 (5 bases). The V and J ends lost 2 bases and 1 base respectively, with 9 bases between them. The germline V gene has CDR1 KGHSH and CDR2 LQKENI. The CDR3 covers 15 residues. The CDR3 region is CASSPTGGSNQPQHF. CDR3 sequence (DNA): TGTGCCAGCTCACCAACGGGGGGGAGCAATCAGCCCCAGCATTTT.

This clone was observed once. The rearrangement uses TRBV5-1 and TRBJ1-1; possible D gene TRBD1, 5 bases. CDR3 length equals 14 residues. V was shortened by 4 bases and J by 3 bases, with 13 bases between the two germline ends. Per germline, CDR1 SGHRS and CDR2 YFSETQ. DNA of the CDR3: TGCGCCAGCAGCCCCGTCGGGGGGGACACTGAAGCTTTCTTT. It specifies CASSPVGGDTEAFF.

The chain carries TRBV27 and TRBJ2-2; TRBD1 agrees at 8 bases. With 2 bases clipped from V and 8 bases from J, the junction kept 4 bases outside the gene matches. Per germline, CDR1 MNHEY and CDR2 SMNVEV (reference sequence). There are 14 residues in the CDR3. CDR3: CASSLTRGRGELFF. CDR3 sequence (DNA): TGTGCCAGCAGTTTAACCAGGGGGCGTGGGGAGCTGTTTTTT.

This clone was found once. As DNA, the CDR3 is TGTGCCAGCAGCTTAGTCGGACAAGAGACCCAGTACTTC. This codes for CASSLVGQETQYF. The V and J genes are TRBV7-9 and TRBJ2-5; D is uncertain. The CDR3 totals 13 residues. Trimming removed 1 base at V and 2 bases at J, with 5 bases between. The germline V gene has CDR1 SEHNR and CDR2 FQNEAQ (reference sequence).

The chain joins TRBV9 to TRBJ2-7, with a weak D call TRBD1 (6 bases). The CDR3 is made up of 15 amino acids. Deletions cut 3 bases from V and 3 bases from J, with 16 bases between. Germline V gene lookup returns CDR1 SGDLS and CDR2 YYNGEE. CDR3 protein: CASSGPGDTLYEQYF. The CDR3 nucleotides read TGTGCCAGCAGCGGCCCCGGGGACACTCTCTACGAGCAGTACTTC. The entire variable domain, with the rest obtained from reference TRBV9 and TRBJ2-7, is as follows: DSGVTQTPKHLITATGQRVTLRCSPRSGDLSVYWYQQSLDQGLQFLIQYYNGEERAKGNILERFSAQQFPDLHSELNLSSLELGDSALYFCASSGPGDTLYEQYFGPGTRLTVT.

This clone was counted between two and nine times. The chain has TRBV7-9 and TRBJ1-5; 7 bases match TRBD1. J was trimmed by 4 bases and V by 1 base; bases with no gene match: 4. The CDR3 has 15 amino acids. Germline V gene sequence: CDR1 SEHNR, CDR2 FQNEAQ (reference sequence). The CDR3 loop reads CASSLGDSLNQPQHF. CDR3 nucleotides: TGTGCCAGCAGCTTAGGGGACAGTCTGAATCAGCCCCAGCATTTT.

The chain couples TRBV9 to TRBJ2-5; unclear D gene. CDR1 SGDLS and CDR2 YYNGEE come from the germline V gene. Trimming pared 2 bases from V and 1 base from J, leaving 9 bases between. There are 14 residues in the CDR3. The CDR3 coding sequence is TGTGCCAGCAGCGTCTCCGGGTCCCAAGAGACCCAGTACTTC. Its translation: CASSVSGSQETQYF. The whole variable domain, remainder taken from reference TRBV9 and TRBJ2-5, is DSGVTQTPKHLITATGQRVTLRCSPRSGDLSVYWYQQSLDQGLQFLIQYYNGEERAKGNILERFSAQQFPDLHSELNLSSLELGDSALYFCASSVSGSQETQYFGPGTRLLVL.

The chain combines TRBV7-1 with TRBJ1-5; TRBD1 might be the D (5 bases). TRBV7-1 belongs to the ORF category, with a function that is uncertain. This CDR3 region has 15 residues. Trimming took off 4 bases at V and 2 bases at J, with 12 bases between the two ends. The CDR3 bases are TGTGCCAGCAGCTTAGGTAGGGGACGCAATCAGCCCCAGCATTTT. It yields the protein CASSLGRGRNQPQHF.

The rearrangement uses TRBV6-1 and TRBJ2-2; no definite D call. V lost 6 bases and J lost 2, with 7 bases in between. Germline V lookup: CDR1 MNHNS, CDR2 SASEGT. The CDR3 length is 13 residues. The CDR3 DNA reads TGTGCCAGCAGGCCGCCTAACACCGGGGAGCTGTTTTTT. It translates to CASRPPNTGELFF.

The chain combines TRBV5-1 with TRBJ1-4; D remains ambiguous. CDR1 and CDR2 from the germline V gene are SGHRS and YFSETQ. V shed 5 bases and J shed 0 bases, with 5 bases lying between them. This CDR3 spans 13 amino acids. The CDR3, as DNA: TGCGCCAGCAGTCGGGCAACTAATGAAAAACTGTTTTTT. As protein: CASSRATNEKLFF.

The V and J genes are TRBV5-3 and TRBJ1-2; the D gene is possibly TRBD1 (6 bases). TRBV5-3 is given ORF status, its function remaining uncertain. The V end lost 4 bases, the J end lost 0 bases, and 19 bases lay between the germline ends. The CDR3 runs 17 residues. CDR3 nucleotide sequence: TGTGCCAGAAGCATTATCCGGGACACGGACACTAACTATGGCTACACCTTC. Its translation is CARSIIRDTDTNYGYTF.

The V and J genes are TRBV14 and TRBJ2-2, with unresolved D. CDR3 length: 14 residues. V was clipped by 0 bases and J by 0 bases, with 2 bases between them. Germline lookup yields CDR1 SGHDN and CDR2 FVKESK. As DNA, the CDR3 is TGTGCCAGCAGCCAAGAACCGAACACCGGGGAGCTGTTTTTT. Protein product: CASSQEPNTGELFF.

V gene TRBV29-1 combines with J gene TRBJ2-1; a weak D match, TRBD1 (6 bases). The CDR3 has 14 residues. Germline loops: CDR1 SQVTM, CDR2 ANQGSEA. Deletions cut 4 bases from V and 11 bases from J, with 21 bases between. This CDR3 is CSVAGQLPQMQQFF. The DNA for the CDR3 is TGCAGCGTTGCTGGACAGCTGCCTCAGATGCAGCAGTTCTTC.

This clone has only one observation. The chain couples TRBV27 to TRBJ1-2; 9 bases map to TRBD1. V gave up 3 bases and J gave up 7 bases; unmatched junction bases: 3. The germline V gene encodes CDR1 MNHEY and CDR2 SMNVEV (reference sequence). This CDR3 comprises 13 residues. CDR3 bases: TGTGCCAGCAGTTTCGGACAGGGGCTTGGCTACACCTTC. Its protein product is CASSFGQGLGYTF.

This clone was found a few times. The V and J genes are TRBV15 and TRBJ1-4; D is undetermined. Germline V lookup: CDR1 LNHNV, CDR2 YYDKDF (reference sequence). There are 16 residues in the CDR3. Between the trimmed V and J ends, which lost 1 base and 0 bases, there was a span of 9 bases. CDR3 sequence reads: CATSRVHGATNEKLFF. DNA of the CDR3: TGTGCCACCAGCAGAGTGCACGGTGCAACTAATGAAAAACTGTTTTTT.

The chain is built from TRBV13 and TRBJ2-5; 9 bases fit TRBD1. CDR3 size: 14 residues. Losses at the gene ends were 10 bases for V and 3 bases for J; bases not matched to a gene: 9. Germline V gene lookup returns CDR1 PRHDT and CDR2 FYEKMQ (reference sequence). Written as DNA, the CDR3 is TGTGCCACCTCGGACAGGGGAGGTGAAGAGACCCAGTACTTC. It specifies CATSDRGGEETQYF.

The gene calls are TRBV4-1 and TRBJ1-5, with TRBD1 matching 11 bases. V lost 1 base and J lost 7; bases outside the gene matches: 3. There are 15 residues in the CDR3. Germline V gene data show CDR1 as MGHRA and CDR2 as YSYEKL. The CDR3 region is CASSQAGTGGQPQHF. CDR3 DNA sequence: TGCGCCAGCAGCCAAGCCGGGACAGGGGGACAGCCCCAGCATTTT.

This chain uses TRBV13 with TRBJ2-7, with 9 bases matching TRBD1. Germline V CDR1 and CDR2: PRHDT, FYEKMQ (reference sequence). This CDR3 spans 15 amino acids. J was trimmed by 3 bases and V by 5 bases; bases with no gene match: 8. DNA of the CDR3: TGTGCCAGCAGCCCAGGACAGGGGCCAATCTACGAGCAGTACTTC. Translation gives CASSPGQGPIYEQYF.

The chain uses TRBV2 and TRBJ1-3; D is ambiguous. This CDR3 region has 13 residues. V dropped 10 bases and J dropped 4 bases, with 14 bases sitting between them. CDR1 and CDR2 from the germline V gene are SNHLY and FYNNEI. The CDR3 loop reads CAIVGSRGNTIYF. CDR3 coding DNA: TGTGCCATCGTGGGGAGTAGGGGAAACACCATATATTTT.

The chain links TRBV9 to TRBJ1-1; tentatively, D is TRBD1 (6 bases). Per germline, CDR1 SGDLS and CDR2 YYNGEE. V was clipped by 3 bases and J by 0 bases, with 15 bases between them. This CDR3 comprises 16 residues. The CDR3 sequence: CASSGDPRGMNTEAFF. The CDR3 DNA sequence: TGTGCCAGCAGCGGAGATCCCAGGGGCATGAACACTGAAGCTTTCTTT.

Notes on this clone: At one of its ends the junction is not consistent with the germline gene, which may arise from a read error. V gene TRBV2 combines with J gene TRBJ2-7; D is undetermined. The CDR3 totals 8 residues. Germline V gene lookup returns CDR1 SNHLY and CDR2 FYNNEI. The CDR3 DNA sequence: TGTGCCAGCAACCTGATAAACTTC. Translating gives CASNLINF.

V and J are TRBV11-2 and TRBJ2-5; maybe TRBD2 (7 bases). Germline assignment: CDR1 SGHAT and CDR2 FQNNGV. This CDR3 spans 17 amino acids. The V end was cut by 0 bases, the J end by 1 base, with 15 bases between. In DNA, the CDR3 is TGTGCCAGCAGCTTAGATCTCGGGGGGCCGAGCCAAGAGACCCAGTACTTC. Encoded protein: CASSLDLGGPSQETQYF.